This is a list of T cell receptor beta chains from one sample in a study of human T cells and chemical hapten exposure. TCRdb re-called the RACE reads with MiXCR, one entry per CDR3 protein. The data show fewer than 50,000 distinct CDR3 sequences, about 4% seen once. Sequencing was performed on whole blood. These receptors came from a human donor in good health. Some clones in this sample may be carry-over from other donors' samples. CDR3s include the opening cysteine and the closing phenylalanine or tryptophan. A D gene is named only where the DNA matches it firmly. Clone size appears in some rows only: once, few, many, or a class for an expanded clone.

D: TRBD2; V: TRBV28; size: many; J: TRBJ2-1; DNA: TGTGCCAGCAGTCCCCCACTAGCGGGACTTACTGAGCAGTTCTTC; CDR3: CASSPPLAGLTEQFF
D: TRBD1; V: TRBV15; size: many; J: TRBJ1-5; DNA: TGTGCCACCAGAGCCGGACAGGGTTGGTATAGCAATCAGCCCCAGCATTTT; CDR3: CATRAGQGWYSNQPQHF
D: -; V: TRBV6-6; size: many; J: TRBJ1-6; DNA: TGTGCCAGCCGCCGGGCCACCAATTCACCCCTCCACTTT; CDR3: CASRRATNSPLHF
D: TRBD2; V: TRBV6-5; size: many; J: TRBJ2-7; DNA: TGTGCCAGCAGTTACTCGGGGCTAGCGGGAGGGAACGAGCAGTACTTC; CDR3: CASSYSGLAGGNEQYF
D: -; V: TRBV5-5; size: few; J: TRBJ1-5; DNA: TGTGCCAGCAGTTCCAGGGCGGGGTCCCAGCCCCAGCATTTT; CDR3: CASSSRAGSQPQHF
D: TRBD1; V: TRBV3-1; size: many; J: TRBJ1-2; DNA: TGTGCCAGCAGCCACAGGCGCGGACAGGGGGCTCGTATTATCTATGGCTACACCTTC; CDR3: CASSHRRGQGARIIYGYTF
D: -; V: TRBV12-3/TRBV12-4; size: many; J: TRBJ2-5; DNA: TGTGCCAGCAGTTACCAGCGGAGCCAAGAGACCCAGTACTTC; CDR3: CASSYQRSQETQYF
D: -; V: TRBV6-2/TRBV6-3; size: many; J: TRBJ2-1; DNA: TGTGCCAGCAGTTTTCGGGCGGAAAGCTCCTACAATGAGCAGTTCTTC; CDR3: CASSFRAESSYNEQFF
D: TRBD1; V: TRBV29-1; size: few; J: TRBJ2-7; DNA: TGCAGCGTTGTGTACAGGGGAATAGGATCGGCCTACGAGCAGTACTTC; CDR3: CSVVYRGIGSAYEQYF
D: TRBD1; V: TRBV28; size: few; J: TRBJ2-7; DNA: TGTGCCAGCAGTCCCTGGGACAGGGCCCTCGACGAGCAGTACTTC; CDR3: CASSPWDRALDEQYF
D: TRBD2; V: TRBV18; size: few; J: TRBJ2-7; DNA: TGTGCCAGCTCACCACTCTCTGCGGGAGGAACCTACGAGCAGTACTTC; CDR3: CASSPLSAGGTYEQYF
D: -; V: TRBV6-1; size: -; J: TRBJ1-3; DNA: TGTGCCAGCAGTGCCCAGGACAGTACTGGAAACACCATATATTTT; CDR3: CASSAQDSTGNTIYF
D: TRBD1; V: TRBV6-1; size: -; J: TRBJ1-1; DNA: TGTGCCAGCAGTGAAGCGACGGGACAGGGTTCTCGCACTGAAGCTTTCTTT; CDR3: CASSEATGQGSRTEAFF
D: -; V: TRBV7-7; size: many; J: TRBJ2-1; DNA: TGTGCTAGCAGCTTAGTACCCGGGGGTGAGCAGTTCTTC; CDR3: CASSLVPGGEQFF
D: -; V: TRBV4-1; size: many; J: TRBJ2-3; DNA: TGCGCCAGCAGCCAAGGGCTAGCAACAGATACGCAGTATTTT; CDR3: CASSQGLATDTQYF
D: -; V: TRBV12-3/TRBV12-4; size: many; J: TRBJ1-2; DNA: TGTGCCAGCAGTCCAGGACAGAAAAACTATGGCTACACCTTC; CDR3: CASSPGQKNYGYTF
D: TRBD2; V: TRBV28; size: many; J: TRBJ2-7; DNA: TGTGCCAGCAGAGCGGGAGGGGAATACGAGCAGTACTTC; CDR3: CASRAGGEYEQYF
D: TRBD1; V: TRBV28; size: -; J: TRBJ1-2; DNA: TGTGCCAGCAGTGTCCCATCCAGGGGGCTCTATGGCTACACCTTC; CDR3: CASSVPSRGLYGYTF
D: -; V: TRBV27; size: many; J: TRBJ1-5; DNA: TGTGCCAGCAGTTTGAAGGGGTATCAGCCCCAGCATTTT; CDR3: CASSLKGYQPQHF
D: TRBD1; V: TRBV6-5; size: many; J: TRBJ1-1; DNA: TGTGCCAGCAGCCGGACAGGGAGGAATGAAGCTTTCTTT; CDR3: CASSRTGRNEAFF
D: TRBD2; V: TRBV12-3/TRBV12-4; size: few; J: TRBJ2-3; DNA: TGTGCCAGCAGCCCCAGCGGGAGCGCAGATACGCAGTATTTT; CDR3: CASSPSGSADTQYF
D: -; V: TRBV30; size: many; J: TRBJ2-7; DNA: TGTGCCTGGAGCAAGCCCTACAGGGAGCAGTACTTC; CDR3: CAWSKPYREQYF
D: TRBD2; V: TRBV6-5; size: many; J: TRBJ2-3; DNA: TGTGCCAGCAGCCAAATTAGGCTAGCGGGAGGGCCCACAGATACGCAGTATTTT; CDR3: CASSQIRLAGGPTDTQYF
D: TRBD2; V: TRBV20-1; size: -; J: TRBJ2-7; DNA: TGCAGTGCTAGAAGGCGACTAGCGACCAGCTCCTACGAGCAGTACTTC; CDR3: CSARRRLATSSYEQYF
D: -; V: TRBV29-1; size: many; J: TRBJ2-5; DNA: TGCAGCGTCTGGGGGCCGGGAGAGAAGTTAGGAGAGACCCAGTACTTC; CDR3: CSVWGPGEKLGETQYF
D: TRBD2; V: TRBV27; size: -; J: TRBJ2-3; DNA: TGTGCCAGCAGTGACCCGACTAGCGGGACGGCATTAAGCACAGATACGCAGTATTTT; CDR3: CASSDPTSGTALSTDTQYF
D: -; V: TRBV5-1; size: few; J: TRBJ2-7; DNA: TGCGCCAGCAGCTTGGTCGCCAGGGCCTACGAGCAGTACTTC; CDR3: CASSLVARAYEQYF
D: -; V: TRBV15; size: many; J: TRBJ1-3; DNA: TGTGCCACCAGCAGAGATCACAGTGGAAACACCATATATTTT; CDR3: CATSRDHSGNTIYF
D: -; V: TRBV18; size: many; J: TRBJ1-1; DNA: TGTGCCAGCTCACCTACGCAAGGGGGTTTCAAGGTGGCTTTCTTT; CDR3: CASSPTQGGFKVAFF
D: TRBD1; V: TRBV29-1; size: -; J: TRBJ1-2; DNA: TGCAGCGTTACAGGGGGCGGGGATGGCTACACCTTC; CDR3: CSVTGGGDGYTF